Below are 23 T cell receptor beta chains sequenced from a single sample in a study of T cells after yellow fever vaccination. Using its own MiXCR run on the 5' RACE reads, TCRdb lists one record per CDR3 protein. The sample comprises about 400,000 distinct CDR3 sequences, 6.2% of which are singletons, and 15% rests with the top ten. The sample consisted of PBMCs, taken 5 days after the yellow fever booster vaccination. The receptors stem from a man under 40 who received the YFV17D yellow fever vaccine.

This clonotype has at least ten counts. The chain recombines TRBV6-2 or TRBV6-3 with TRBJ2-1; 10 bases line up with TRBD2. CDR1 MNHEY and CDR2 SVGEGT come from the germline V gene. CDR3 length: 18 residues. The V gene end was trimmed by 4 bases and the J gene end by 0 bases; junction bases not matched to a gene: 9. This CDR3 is CASSSGTSALSSYNEQFF. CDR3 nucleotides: TGTGCCAGCAGTTCCGGGACTAGCGCCTTAAGCTCCTACAATGAGCAGTTCTTC.

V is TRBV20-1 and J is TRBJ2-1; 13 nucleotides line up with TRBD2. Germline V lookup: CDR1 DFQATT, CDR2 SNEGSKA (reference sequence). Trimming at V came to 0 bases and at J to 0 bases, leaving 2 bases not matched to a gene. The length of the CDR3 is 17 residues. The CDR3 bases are TGCAGTGCTAGAGATACTAGCGGGAGGGGCTCCTACAATGAGCAGTTCTTC. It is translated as CSARDTSGRGSYNEQFF.

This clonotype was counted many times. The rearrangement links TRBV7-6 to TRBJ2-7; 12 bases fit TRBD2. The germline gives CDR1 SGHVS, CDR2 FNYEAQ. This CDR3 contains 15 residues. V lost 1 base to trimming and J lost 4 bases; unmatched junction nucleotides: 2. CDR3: CASSLETSGSYEQYF. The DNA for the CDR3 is TGTGCCAGCAGCTTAGAGACTAGCGGGAGTTACGAGCAGTACTTC.

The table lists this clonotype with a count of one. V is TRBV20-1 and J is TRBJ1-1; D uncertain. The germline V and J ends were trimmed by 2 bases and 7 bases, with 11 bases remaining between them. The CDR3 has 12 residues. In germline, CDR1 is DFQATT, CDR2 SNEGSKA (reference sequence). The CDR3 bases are TGCAGTGCTAGACAGACGGACGGTGAAGCTTTCTTT. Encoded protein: CSARQTDGEAFF.

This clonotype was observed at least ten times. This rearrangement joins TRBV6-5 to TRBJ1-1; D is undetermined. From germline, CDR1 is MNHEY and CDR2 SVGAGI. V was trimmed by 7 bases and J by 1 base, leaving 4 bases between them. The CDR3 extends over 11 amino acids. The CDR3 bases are TGTGCCAGCACCCCGAACACTGAAGCTTTCTTT. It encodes CASTPNTEAFF.

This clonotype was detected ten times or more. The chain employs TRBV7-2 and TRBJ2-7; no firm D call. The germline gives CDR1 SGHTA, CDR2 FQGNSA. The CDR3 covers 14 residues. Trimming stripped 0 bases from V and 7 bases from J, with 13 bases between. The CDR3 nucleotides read TGTGCCAGCAGCTTAGCGCGGTCCAAGGTTGAGCAGTACTTC. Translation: CASSLARSKVEQYF.

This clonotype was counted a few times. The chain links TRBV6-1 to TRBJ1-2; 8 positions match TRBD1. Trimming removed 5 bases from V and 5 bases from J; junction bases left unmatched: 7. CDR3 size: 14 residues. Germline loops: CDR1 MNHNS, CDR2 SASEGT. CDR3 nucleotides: TGTGCCAGCAGTCCCCGGACAGGGAATTATGGCTACACCTTC. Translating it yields CASSPRTGNYGYTF.

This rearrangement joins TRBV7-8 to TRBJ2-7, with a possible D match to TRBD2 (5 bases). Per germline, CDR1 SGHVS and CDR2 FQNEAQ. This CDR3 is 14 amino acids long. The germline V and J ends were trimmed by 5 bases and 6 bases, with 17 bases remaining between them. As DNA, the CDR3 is TGTGCCAGCAGCCTCACGAGGGCCCGGGGCGAGCAGTACTTC. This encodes CASSLTRARGEQYF. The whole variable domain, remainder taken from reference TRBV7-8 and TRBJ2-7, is GAGVSQSPRYKVAKRGQDVALRCDPISGHVSLFWYQQALGQGPEFLTYFQNEAQLDKSGLPSDRFFAERPEGSVSTLKIQRTQQEDSAVYLCASSLTRARGEQYFGPGTRLTVT.

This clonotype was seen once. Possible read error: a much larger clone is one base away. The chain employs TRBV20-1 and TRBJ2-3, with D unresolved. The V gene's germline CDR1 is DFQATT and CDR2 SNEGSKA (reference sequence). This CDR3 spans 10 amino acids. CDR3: CSVGADPQYF. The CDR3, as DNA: TGCAGTGTAGGTGCAGATCCGCAGTATTTT.

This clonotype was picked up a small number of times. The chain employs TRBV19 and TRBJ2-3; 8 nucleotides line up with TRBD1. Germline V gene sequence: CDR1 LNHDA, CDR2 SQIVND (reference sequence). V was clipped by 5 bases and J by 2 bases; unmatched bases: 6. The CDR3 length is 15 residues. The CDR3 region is CASSPQGAPTDTQYF. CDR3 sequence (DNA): TGTGCCAGTAGTCCTCAGGGGGCCCCCACAGATACGCAGTATTTT.

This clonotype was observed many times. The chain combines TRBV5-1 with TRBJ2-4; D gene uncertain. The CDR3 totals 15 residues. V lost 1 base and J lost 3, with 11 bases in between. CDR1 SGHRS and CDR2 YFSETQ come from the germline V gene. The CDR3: CASSLNRHNKNIQYF. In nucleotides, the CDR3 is TGCGCCAGCAGCTTGAACCGACATAACAAAAACATTCAGTACTTC.

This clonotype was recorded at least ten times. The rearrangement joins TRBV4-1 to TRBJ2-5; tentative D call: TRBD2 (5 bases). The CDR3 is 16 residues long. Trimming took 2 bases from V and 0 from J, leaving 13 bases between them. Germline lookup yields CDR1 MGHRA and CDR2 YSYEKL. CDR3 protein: CASSQPLAGNQETQYF. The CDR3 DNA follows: TGCGCCAGCAGCCAACCCCTGGCGGGCAACCAAGAGACCCAGTACTTC.

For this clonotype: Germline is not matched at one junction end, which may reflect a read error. The CDR3 protein is CASSHTGLAGNF. Here the CDR3 DNA reads TGTGCCAGCAGCCACACGGGACTAGCGGGCAATTTT. The genes are TRBV28 and TRBJ2-3; 12 nucleotides align to TRBD2. The CDR3 runs to 12 residues. The germline gives CDR1 MDHEN, CDR2 SYDVKM.

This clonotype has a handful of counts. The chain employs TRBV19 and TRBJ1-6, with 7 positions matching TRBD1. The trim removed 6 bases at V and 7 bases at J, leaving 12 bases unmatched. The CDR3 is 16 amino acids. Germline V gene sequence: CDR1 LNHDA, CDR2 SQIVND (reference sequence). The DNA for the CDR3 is TGTGCCAGTAGCTCCGGACAGGACGTCTCCAATTCACCCCTCCACTTT. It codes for CASSSGQDVSNSPLHF.

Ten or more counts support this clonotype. CDR3 protein: CASSSGTVRAYEQYF. CDR3 DNA: TGTGCCAGCAGCTCCGGCACAGTTAGAGCCTACGAGCAGTACTTC. V is TRBV7-9 and J is TRBJ2-7; D is ambiguous. There are 15 residues in the CDR3. Germline lookup yields CDR1 SEHNR and CDR2 FQNEAQ (reference sequence). Between the trimmed V and J ends, which lost 4 bases and 2 bases, there was a span of 15 bases. Using reference TRBV7-9 and TRBJ2-7 for the parts outside the CDR3, the full variable domain is DTGVSQNPRHKITKRGQNVTFRCDPISEHNRLYWYRQTLGQGPEFLTYFQNEAQLEKSRLLSDRFSAERPKGSFSTLEIQRTEQGDSAMYLCASSSGTVRAYEQYFGPGTRLTVT.

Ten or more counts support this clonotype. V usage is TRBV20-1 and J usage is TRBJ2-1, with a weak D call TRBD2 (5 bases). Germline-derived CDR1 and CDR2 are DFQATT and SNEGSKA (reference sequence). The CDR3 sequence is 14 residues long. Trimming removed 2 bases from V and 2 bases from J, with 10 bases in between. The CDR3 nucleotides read TGCAGTGCTAGAAACGCGGGCCCCTACAATGAGCAGTTCTTC. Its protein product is CSARNAGPYNEQFF.

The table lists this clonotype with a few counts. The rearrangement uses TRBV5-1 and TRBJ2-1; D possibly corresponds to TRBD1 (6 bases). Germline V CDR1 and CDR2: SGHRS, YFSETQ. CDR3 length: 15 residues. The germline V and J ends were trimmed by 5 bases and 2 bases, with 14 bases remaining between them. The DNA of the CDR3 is TGCGCCAGCAGTGACTCCGGGACAACCTACAATGAGCAGTTCTTC. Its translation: CASSDSGTTYNEQFF.

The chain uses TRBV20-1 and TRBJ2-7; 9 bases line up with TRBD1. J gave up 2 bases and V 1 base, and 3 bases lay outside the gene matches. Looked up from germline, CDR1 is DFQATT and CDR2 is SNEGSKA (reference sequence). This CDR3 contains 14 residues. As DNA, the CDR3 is TGCAGTGCTAGAGTAACAGGGGGCACCTACGAGCAGTACTTC. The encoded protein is CSARVTGGTYEQYF.

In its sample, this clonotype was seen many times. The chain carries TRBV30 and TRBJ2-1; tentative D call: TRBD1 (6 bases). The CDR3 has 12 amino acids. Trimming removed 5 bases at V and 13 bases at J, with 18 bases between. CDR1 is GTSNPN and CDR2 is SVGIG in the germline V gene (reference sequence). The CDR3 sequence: CAWGSQLQGQFF. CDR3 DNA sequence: TGTGCCTGGGGCAGTCAGCTACAGGGCCAGTTCTTC.

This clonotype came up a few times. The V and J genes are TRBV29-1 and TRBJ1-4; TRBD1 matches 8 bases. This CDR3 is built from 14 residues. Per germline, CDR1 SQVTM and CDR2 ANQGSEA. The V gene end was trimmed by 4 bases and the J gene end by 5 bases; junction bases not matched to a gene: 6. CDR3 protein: CSVANRDRNEKLFF. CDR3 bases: TGCAGCGTTGCAAACCGGGACAGGAATGAAAAACTGTTTTTT.

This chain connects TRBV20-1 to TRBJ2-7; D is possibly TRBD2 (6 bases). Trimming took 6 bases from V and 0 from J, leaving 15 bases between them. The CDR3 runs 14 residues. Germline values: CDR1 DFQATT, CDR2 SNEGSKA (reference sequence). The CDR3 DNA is TGCAGTGCCGCCCGACGCGGGAACTCCTACGAGCAGTACTTC. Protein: CSAARRGNSYEQYF.

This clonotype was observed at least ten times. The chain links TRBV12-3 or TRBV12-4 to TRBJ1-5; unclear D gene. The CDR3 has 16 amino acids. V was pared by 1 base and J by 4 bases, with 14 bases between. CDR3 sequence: CASSLDSVHENQPQHF. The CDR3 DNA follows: TGTGCCAGCAGTTTAGATTCGGTCCATGAGAATCAGCCCCAGCATTTT.

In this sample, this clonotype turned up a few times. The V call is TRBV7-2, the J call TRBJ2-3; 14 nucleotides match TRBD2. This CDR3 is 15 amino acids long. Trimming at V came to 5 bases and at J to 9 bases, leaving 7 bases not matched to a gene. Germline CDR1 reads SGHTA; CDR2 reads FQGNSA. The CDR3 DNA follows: TGTGCCAGCAGCCCTGCCGGGACTAGCGGGAGAACGCAGTATTTT. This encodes CASSPAGTSGRTQYF. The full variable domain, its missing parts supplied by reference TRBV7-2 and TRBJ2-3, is GAGVSQSPSNKVTEKGKDVELRCDPISGHTALYWYRQSLGQGLEFLIYFQGNSAPDKSGLPSDRFSAERTGGSVSTLTIQRTQQEDSAVYLCASSPAGTSGRTQYFGPGTRLTVL.